The entry below describes one T cell receptor beta chain. As yet, its antigen is unknown. This record belongs to a study of T-cell memory formation after mild COVID-19. Study-wide background: Largely donor-specific sequence clusters came from two donors. The study's findings and limits: A second wave expanding day 15 to 37 was CD4+-biased; contracting clones were balanced. The pre-infection memory compartment contained some responding clones, suggesting cross-reactive memory joined.

TCRdb re-called the 5' RACE reads with MiXCR, one entry per CDR3 protein. The data contain approximately 580,000 distinct CDR3 sequences, about a fifth of them singletons. V shed 3 bases and J shed 2 bases, with 6 bases lying between them. The germline V gene encodes CDR1 LGHNA and CDR2 YNFKEQ. This CDR3 has 13 amino acids. Sequenced sample: PBMCs or a T cell subset sorted from them (not recorded which). The chain recombines TRBV4-2 with TRBJ2-3; D unclear. The clonotype originates from an adult woman who had mild COVID-19 (a few samples of this study predate the infection). Cell type and time point are not known. In DNA, the CDR3 is TGTGCCAGCAGCCACCCACTCACAGATACGCAGTATTTT. This encodes CASSHPLTDTQYF.